The next 16 T cell receptor beta chains were all read from a single sample in a study of response to subunit inactivated influenza vaccine (dated by TCRdb to about 2018). The library was generated by RT-PCR. The instrument given in TCRdb is Illumina HiSeq 2500. The public sequencing data were trimmed at Q25 with fastp and processed into clonotypes with MiXCR by TCRdb, which kept only in-frame beta chains. Rows merge per CDR3 protein into single entries with the most common DNA and genes. In this sample the table shows some 850,000 distinct CDR3 sequences, approximately 17% of which occur a single time. Clones ranked in the top ten supply about a tenth of the sample. Sequenced material: PBMCs from blood, taken about 5 days after vaccination. Every receptor here comes from a man between 50 and 59 years old who received an inactivated influenza vaccine. Donor details come from another sample of the same person, matched by shared clones.

This clonotype was counted a few times. This rearrangement joins TRBV29-1 to TRBJ2-1, with TRBD1 identical over 7 bases. There are 13 residues in the CDR3. Germline-derived CDR1 and CDR2 are SQVTM and ANQGSEA. V gave up 6 bases and J gave up 1 base; unmatched junction bases: 3. CDR3 in DNA: TGCAGCGTACGACAGGGTTCCTACAATGAGCAGTTCTTC. The encoded protein is CSVRQGSYNEQFF.

This clonotype was counted at least ten times. The chain uses TRBV6-1 and TRBJ2-6, with D unresolved. Trimming removed 6 bases from V and 0 bases from J, with 9 bases in between. Germline V gene data show CDR1 as MNHNS and CDR2 as SASEGT. The CDR3 contains 15 residues. The CDR3 bases are TGTGCCAGCAGCATACAGAGCTCTGGGGCCAACGTCCTGACTTTC. It specifies CASSIQSSGANVLTF.

The gene calls are TRBV15 and TRBJ2-1, with TRBD2 as a possible D gene (6 bases). V was shortened by 0 bases and J by 3 bases, with 9 bases between the two germline ends. Germline V gene lookup returns CDR1 LNHNV and CDR2 YYDKDF (reference sequence). This CDR3 has 15 amino acids. The CDR3 bases are TGTGCCACCAGCAGAGAGGTGGGGGGCTACAATGAGCAGTTCTTC. Translation gives CATSREVGGYNEQFF.

The chain is built from TRBV12-3 or TRBV12-4 and TRBJ2-3; weak D call: TRBD2 (6 bases). Trimming pared 8 bases from V and 4 bases from J, leaving 13 bases between. This CDR3 region has 13 residues. The CDR3 coding sequence is TGTGCCAGCGGCGCGGGGTTGGCAGATACGCAGTATTTT. This gives the protein CASGAGLADTQYF.

The chain combines TRBV4-1 with TRBJ2-1; the match to TRBD2 covers 15 bases. CDR1 MGHRA and CDR2 YSYEKL come from the germline V gene. CDR3 size: 17 residues. The J segment lost 5 bases and the V segment lost 2 bases, leaving 4 bases of the junction unmatched. CDR3 residues: CASSQRTSGGAHNEQFF. As DNA, the CDR3 is TGCGCCAGCAGCCAAAGGACTAGCGGGGGGGCGCACAATGAGCAGTTCTTC.

This clonotype was counted a few times. The V call is TRBV2, the J call TRBJ1-2; D is unresolved. CDR3 size: 13 residues. The V end lost 8 bases, the J end lost 2 bases, and 12 bases lay between the germline ends. Germline V CDR1 and CDR2: SNHLY, FYNNEI. The CDR3 region is CASRPSGNYGYTF. CDR3 bases: TGTGCCAGCCGACCTTCAGGAAACTATGGCTACACCTTC.

The CDR3 DNA sequence: TGTGCCAGCAGCCACACCGTAAATGTGCGCACCGGGGAGCTGTTTTTT. This translates into CASSHTVNVRTGELFF. The chain links TRBV3-1 to TRBJ2-2; D is unresolved. V lost 3 bases, J lost 4 bases, and 15 bases lay in between. Per germline, CDR1 LGHDT and CDR2 YNNKEL (reference sequence). This CDR3 has 16 residues.

This clonotype was observed a handful of times. This sequence joins TRBV25-1 and TRBJ2-7; 7 bases map to TRBD1. This CDR3 is built from 15 residues. Trimming at V came to 1 base and at J to 0 bases, leaving 3 bases not matched to a gene. The germline V gene encodes CDR1 MGHDK and CDR2 SYGVNS. The CDR3, as DNA: TGTGCCAGCAGTGAATCAGGGGGAAGCTCCTACGAGCAGTACTTC. This sequence encodes CASSESGGSSYEQYF.

On this clonotype: At one of its ends the junction is not consistent with the germline gene, which may arise from a read error. V usage is TRBV4-3 and J usage is TRBJ2-7, with D unclear. The CDR3 covers 14 residues. CDR1 and CDR2 from the germline V gene are LGHNA and YSLEER. The CDR3 loop is CASSQERTIGYLSF. The CDR3 DNA sequence: TGCGCCAGCAGCCAAGAAAGGACCATCGGGTACCTCTCCTTC.

This clonotype occurred a few times. The chain combines TRBV28 with TRBJ2-7, with D maybe TRBD2 (6 bases). Trimming took 8 bases from V and 0 from J, leaving 14 bases between them. CDR1 is MDHEN and CDR2 is SYDVKM in the germline V gene. CDR3 size: 14 residues. In DNA form, the CDR3 reads TGTGCCAGCCGTAATAGCGGTTCCTCCTACGAGCAGTACTTC. Its protein product is CASRNSGSSYEQYF. The whole variable domain, remainder taken from reference TRBV28 and TRBJ2-7, is DVKVTQSSRYLVKRTGEKVFLECVQDMDHENMFWYRQDPGLGLRLIYFSYDVKMKEKGDIPEGYSVSREKKERFSLILESASTNQTSMYLCASRNSGSSYEQYFGPGTRLTVT.

The chain is built from TRBV20-1 and TRBJ2-1, with 7 bases lining up with TRBD2. CDR1 and CDR2 (germline): DFQATT, SNEGSKA (reference sequence). The CDR3 length is 15 residues. With 6 bases clipped from V and 0 bases from J, the junction kept 8 bases outside the gene matches. This chain's CDR3 is CSARLARSSYNEQFF. DNA of the CDR3: TGCAGTGCCCGACTAGCCCGTAGCTCCTACAATGAGCAGTTCTTC.

The chain carries TRBV7-2 and TRBJ1-5; D is possibly TRBD1 (6 bases). There are 14 residues in the CDR3. The V end was cut by 8 bases, the J end by 0 bases, with 11 bases between. Per the germline V gene, CDR1 is SGHTA and CDR2 is FQGNSA. DNA for the CDR3: TGTGCCAGCGCGGACAGCTATAGCAATCAGCCCCAGCATTTT. Translation gives CASADSYSNQPQHF.

The rearrangement joins TRBV11-2 to TRBJ1-2; D gene ambiguous. With 1 base removed from V and 4 bases from J, the gap between germline ends came to 10 bases. The CDR3 spans 14 residues. CDR1 is SGHAT and CDR2 is FQNNGV in the germline V gene. CDR3 sequence: CASSLALGSYGYTF. CDR3 nucleotide sequence: TGTGCCAGCAGCTTAGCTCTGGGAAGCTATGGCTACACCTTC.

This clonotype was found many times. This chain connects TRBV12-3 or TRBV12-4 to TRBJ1-2; unclear D gene. The CDR3 runs 11 residues. The germline V and J ends were trimmed by 9 bases and 5 bases, with 10 bases remaining between them. CDR3 residues: CASDGGYGYTF. CDR3 nucleotide sequence: TGTGCCAGTGACGGAGGGTATGGCTACACCTTC.

This chain connects TRBV20-1 to TRBJ2-7; D may correspond to TRBD1 or TRBD2 (5 bases each). Trimming stripped 3 bases from V and 0 bases from J, with 18 bases between. Germline V gene sequence: CDR1 DFQATT, CDR2 SNEGSKA (reference sequence). The CDR3 contains 16 residues. The CDR3 coding sequence is TGCAGTGCTAGGATAACGGGACGTCCGAGCTCCTACGAGCAGTACTTC. It specifies CSARITGRPSSYEQYF.

The chain couples TRBV20-1 to TRBJ2-1, with D maybe TRBD2 (6 bases). CDR1 and CDR2 (germline): DFQATT, SNEGSKA (reference sequence). CDR3 length equals 14 residues. The germline V and J ends were trimmed by 6 bases and 9 bases, with 21 bases remaining between them. The CDR3 region is CSAKTGTARGEQFF. DNA of the CDR3: TGCAGTGCCAAAACCGGGACTGCGCGAGGTGAGCAGTTCTTC.